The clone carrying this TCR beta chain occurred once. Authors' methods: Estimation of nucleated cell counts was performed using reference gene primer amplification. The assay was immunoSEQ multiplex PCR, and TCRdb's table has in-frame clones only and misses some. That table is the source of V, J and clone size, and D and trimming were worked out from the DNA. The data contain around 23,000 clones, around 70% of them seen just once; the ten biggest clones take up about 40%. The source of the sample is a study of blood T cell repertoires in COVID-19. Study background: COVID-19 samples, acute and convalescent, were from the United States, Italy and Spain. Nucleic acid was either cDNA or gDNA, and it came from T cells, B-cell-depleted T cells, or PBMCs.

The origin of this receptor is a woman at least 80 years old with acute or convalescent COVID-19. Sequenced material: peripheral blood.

CDR3 sequence (DNA): TGTGCCACCAGCGCCTTGCCAGGGGGCAAGGATGGCTACACCTTC. Translating gives CATSALPGGKDGYTF. The gene calls are TRBV24-1 and TRBJ1-2, with 8 bases aligning to TRBD1. V lost 7 bases and J lost 6; bases outside the gene matches: 12. CDR3 length equals 15 residues. The germline V gene has CDR1 KGHDR and CDR2 SFDVKD.